This paragraph covers one T cell receptor beta chain sequence. Its binding antigen is unknown. No much larger clone exists at a distance of one base, and base qualities are not known. Systemically healthy Caucasian individuals from Russia, 39 in total and aged roughly 6 to 100 years, were included as donors. Around 10 milliliters of peripheral blood were collected from each donor into EDTA-treated Vacutainer tubes. PBMCs were isolated by Ficoll-Paque density-gradient centrifugation, with at least 6.5 million obtained per sample. Total RNA, at least 5 micrograms per sample, was extracted from PBMCs with Trizol reagent. Naive CD45RAhigh/CD27high T cell percentages were measured by flow cytometry on a PBMC aliquot from every donor. The record originates from a study of blood T cells in healthy people across ages (dated by TCRdb to the mid-2010s). About the investigation overall: In model experiments, template switching captured roughly one uniquely barcoded TCR beta cDNA molecule for every two T cells. Age-related changes in TCR beta repertoire diversity were measured in the study by deep sequencing normalized with unique cDNA molecular identifiers. Four age groups were formed from the donors: young (average 16 years), middle-aged (just under 40), aged (approximately 60) and long-lived (about 75). Donors of different ages were randomly distributed across sequencing lanes to avoid experimental bias. Two additional independent replicas of 1 million unique cDNA reads from the same blood draw were analyzed for two donors (one aged 18 to 30 and one aged 80 or older).

Library preparation employed 5' RACE. A second PCR of roughly 7 to 11 cycles was performed with a sample-barcoded 5' primer and a J-beta primer mix. A unique molecular identifier was introduced onto each TCR beta cDNA molecule by a template-switch 5' adaptor carrying 12 random nucleotides. Each sample yielded at least 2.5 million CDR3-containing paired-end reads. First-strand cDNA was synthesized from all RNA with the Mint cDNA synthesis kit, primed by a TRBC-specific oligonucleotide. All cDNA was treated with uracil-DNA glycosylase and then went through a first 18-cycle PCR with the universal primers M1SS and BC2_uni_R. Per the authors' processing: For normalization, 1 million high-quality reads were randomly selected from each sample, with every read carrying a distinct molecular identifier. Reads sharing molecular identifiers were discarded rather than binned into consensus sequences. MiTCR, with a Q25 quality threshold and the strictest error-elimination algorithm, was used for CDR3 identification, clonotype clustering and error correction. Lower-bound total TCR beta diversity was estimated with a nonparametric unseen species model using Euler transformation. TCRdb itself trimmed the public reads at Q25 with fastp, ran MiXCR and retained productive beta chains. When rows share a CDR3 protein, they turn into one entry using the most common DNA and genes. Here the V and J calls rest on TCRdb's processing, not on the authors' analysis. The sample contains around 1,900,000 distinct CDR3 sequences, 39% of them found a single time. Jointly, the top ten make up around 23% of the sample.

The investigation overall reported the following: Conclusive comparison of naive and antigen-experienced compartments was prevented by the profiling of bulk unsorted PBMCs. The long-lived group showed more naive CD4+ T cells, fewer expanded clones and increased TCR diversity than the aged group, suggesting age selection. As age increased, observed TCR beta diversity per million T cells dropped in a roughly linear way, and a significant reduction was already evident by age 40. There was a strong correlation between observed TCR beta diversity and the percentage of naive T cells measured by flow cytometry. Because the CMV infection status of the donors was unknown, age-related changes in expanded clonotypes may potentially have been confounded. Total diversity estimates from one million sequenced T cells were considered lower bounds and underestimates.

Spanning cysteine to phenylalanine, the CDR3 consists of 15 amino acids. Here the CDR3 DNA is all that survives: 45 bases in frame from base 1. Clipping removes 5 bases from V and 5 bases from J, with 9 as the unmatched junction base count. For CDR1 and CDR2, the germline V gene lists SGHTA and FQGNSA. This receptor was obtained from a human donor in good health. The chain couples TRBV7-2 to TRBJ2-1, with 7 middle bases fitting TRBD2. The material sequenced was blood. CDR3 region: CASSTRGGGNNEQFF. The sequence in DNA is TGTGCCAGCAGCACAAGGGGCGGGGGAAACAATGAGCAGTTCTTC.